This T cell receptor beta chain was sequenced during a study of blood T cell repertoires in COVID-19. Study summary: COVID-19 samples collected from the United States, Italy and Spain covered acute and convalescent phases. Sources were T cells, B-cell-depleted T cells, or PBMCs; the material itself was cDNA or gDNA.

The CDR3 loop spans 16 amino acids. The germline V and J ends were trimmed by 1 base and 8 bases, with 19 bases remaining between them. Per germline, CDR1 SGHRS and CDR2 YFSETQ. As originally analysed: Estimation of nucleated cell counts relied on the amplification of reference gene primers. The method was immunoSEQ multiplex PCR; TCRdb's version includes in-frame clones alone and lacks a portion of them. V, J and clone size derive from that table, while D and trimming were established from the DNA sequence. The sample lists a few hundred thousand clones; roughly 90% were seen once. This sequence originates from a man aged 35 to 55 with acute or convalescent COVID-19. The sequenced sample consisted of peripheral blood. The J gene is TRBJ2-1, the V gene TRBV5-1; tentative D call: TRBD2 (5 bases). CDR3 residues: CASSLSVRANSDEQFF. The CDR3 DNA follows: TGCGCCAGCAGCTTGTCGGTCCGTGCGAATAGCGATGAGCAGTTCTTC.